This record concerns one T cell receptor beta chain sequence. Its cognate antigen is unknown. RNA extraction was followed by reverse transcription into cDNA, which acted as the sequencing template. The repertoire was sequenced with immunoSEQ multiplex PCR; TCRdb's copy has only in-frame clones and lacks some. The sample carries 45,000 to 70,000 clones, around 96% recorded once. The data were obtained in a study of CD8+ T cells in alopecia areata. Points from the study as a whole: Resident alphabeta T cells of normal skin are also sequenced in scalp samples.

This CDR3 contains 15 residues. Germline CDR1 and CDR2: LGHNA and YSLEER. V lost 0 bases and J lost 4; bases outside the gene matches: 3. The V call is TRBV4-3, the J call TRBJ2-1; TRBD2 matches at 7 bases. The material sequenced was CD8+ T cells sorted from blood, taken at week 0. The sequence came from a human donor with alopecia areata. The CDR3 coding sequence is TGCGCCAGCAGCCAAGACAGCGGGGCATACAATGAGCAGTTCTTC. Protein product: CASSQDSGAYNEQFF.